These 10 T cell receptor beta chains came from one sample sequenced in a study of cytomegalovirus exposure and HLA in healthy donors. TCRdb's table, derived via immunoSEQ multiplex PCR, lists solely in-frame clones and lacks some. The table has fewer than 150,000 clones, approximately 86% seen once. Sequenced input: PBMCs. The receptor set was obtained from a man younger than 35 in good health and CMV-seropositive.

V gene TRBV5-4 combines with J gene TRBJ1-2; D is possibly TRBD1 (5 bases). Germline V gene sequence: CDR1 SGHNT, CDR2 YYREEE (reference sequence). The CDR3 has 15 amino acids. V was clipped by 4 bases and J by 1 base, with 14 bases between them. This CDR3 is CASSGPRQGNYGYTF. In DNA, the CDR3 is TGTGCCAGCAGCGGACCGCGGCAGGGTAACTATGGCTACACCTTC.

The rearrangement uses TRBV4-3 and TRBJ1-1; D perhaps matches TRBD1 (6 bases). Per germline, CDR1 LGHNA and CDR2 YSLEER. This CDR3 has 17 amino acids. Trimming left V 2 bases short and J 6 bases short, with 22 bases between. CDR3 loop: CASSQHLQGERGAEAFF. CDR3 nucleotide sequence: TGCGCCAGCAGCCAACATCTACAGGGAGAGAGGGGCGCTGAAGCTTTCTTT.

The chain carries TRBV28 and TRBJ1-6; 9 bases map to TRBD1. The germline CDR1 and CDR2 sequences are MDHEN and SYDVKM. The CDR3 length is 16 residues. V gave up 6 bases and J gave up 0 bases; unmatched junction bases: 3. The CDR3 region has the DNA TGTGCCAGCAGGGACAGGGGAGGCTCCTATAATTCACCCCTCCACTTT. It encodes CASRDRGGSYNSPLHF.

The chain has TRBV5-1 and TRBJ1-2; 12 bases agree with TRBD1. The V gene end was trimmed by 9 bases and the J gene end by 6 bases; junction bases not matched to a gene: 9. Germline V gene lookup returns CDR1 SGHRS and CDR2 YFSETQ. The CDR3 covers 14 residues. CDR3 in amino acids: CATGTGGFLNGYTF. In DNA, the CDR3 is TGCGCCACGGGGACAGGGGGCTTTCTTAATGGCTACACCTTC.

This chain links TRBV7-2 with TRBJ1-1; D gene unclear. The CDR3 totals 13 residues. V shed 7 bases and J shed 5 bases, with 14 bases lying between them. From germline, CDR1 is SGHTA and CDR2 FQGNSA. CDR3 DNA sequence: TGTGCCAGCACACCCAGGCCTGGGACTGAAGCTTTCTTT. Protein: CASTPRPGTEAFF.

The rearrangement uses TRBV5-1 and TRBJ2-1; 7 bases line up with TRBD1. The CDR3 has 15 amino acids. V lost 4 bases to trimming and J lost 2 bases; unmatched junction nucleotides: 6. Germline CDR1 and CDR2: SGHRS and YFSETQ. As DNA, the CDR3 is TGCGCCAGCAGCCCTACAGGGGAGACCTACAATGAGCAGTTCTTC. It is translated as CASSPTGETYNEQFF.

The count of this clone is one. The CDR3 sequence: CASIGLPSLGSTYEQYF. The CDR3 nucleotides are TGTGCCAGCATTGGCCTACCGAGCTTGGGCAGTACCTACGAGCAGTACTTC. J is TRBJ2-7 and V is TRBV28; D is unresolved. This CDR3 has 17 amino acids. V was pared by 7 bases and J by 2 bases, with 24 bases between. Per germline, CDR1 MDHEN and CDR2 SYDVKM. The whole variable domain, remainder taken from reference TRBV28 and TRBJ2-7, is DVKVTQSSRYLVKRTGEKVFLECVQDMDHENMFWYRQDPGLGLRLIYFSYDVKMKEKGDIPEGYSVSREKKERFSLILESASTNQTSMYLCASIGLPSLGSTYEQYFGPGTRLTVT.

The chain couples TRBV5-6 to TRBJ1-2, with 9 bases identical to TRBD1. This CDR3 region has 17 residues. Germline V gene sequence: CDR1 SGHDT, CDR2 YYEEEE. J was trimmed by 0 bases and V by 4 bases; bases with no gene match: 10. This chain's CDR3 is CASSDSSDRGANYGYTF. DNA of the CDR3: TGTGCCAGCAGCGATAGTTCCGACAGGGGGGCTAACTATGGCTACACCTTC. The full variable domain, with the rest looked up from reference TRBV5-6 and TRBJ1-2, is DAGVTQSPTHLIKTRGQQVTLRCSPKSGHDTVSWYQQALGQGPQFIFQYYEEEERQRGNFPDRFSGHQFPNYSSELNVNALLLGDSALYLCASSDSSDRGANYGYTFGSGTRLTVV.

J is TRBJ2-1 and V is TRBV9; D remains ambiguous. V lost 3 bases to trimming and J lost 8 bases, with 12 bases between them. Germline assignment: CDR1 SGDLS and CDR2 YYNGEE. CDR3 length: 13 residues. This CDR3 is CASSGSLLDEQFF. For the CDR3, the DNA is TGTGCCAGCAGCGGCTCACTTTTGGATGAGCAGTTCTTC.

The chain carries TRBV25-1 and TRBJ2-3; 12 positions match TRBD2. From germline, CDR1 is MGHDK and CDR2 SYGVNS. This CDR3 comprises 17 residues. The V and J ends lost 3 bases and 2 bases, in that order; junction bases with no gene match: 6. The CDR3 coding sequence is TGTGCCAGCAGTGACCCGACTAGCGGGGGAAACACAGATACGCAGTATTTT. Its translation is CASSDPTSGGNTDTQYF.